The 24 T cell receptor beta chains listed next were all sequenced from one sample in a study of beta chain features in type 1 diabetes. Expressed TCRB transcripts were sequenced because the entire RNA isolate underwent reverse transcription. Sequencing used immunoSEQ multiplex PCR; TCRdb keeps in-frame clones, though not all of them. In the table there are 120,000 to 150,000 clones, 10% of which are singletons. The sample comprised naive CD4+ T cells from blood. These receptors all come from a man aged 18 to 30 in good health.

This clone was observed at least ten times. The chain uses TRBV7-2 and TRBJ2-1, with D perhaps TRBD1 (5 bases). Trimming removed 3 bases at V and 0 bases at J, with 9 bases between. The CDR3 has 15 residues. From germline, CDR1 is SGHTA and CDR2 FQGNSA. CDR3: CASSFEQGSYNEQFF. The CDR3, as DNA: TGTGCCAGCAGCTTTGAGCAGGGCTCCTACAATGAGCAGTTCTTC. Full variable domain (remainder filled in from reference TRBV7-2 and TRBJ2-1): GAGVSQSPSNKVTEKGKDVELRCDPISGHTALYWYRQSLGQGLEFLIYFQGNSAPDKSGLPSDRFSAERTGGSVSTLTIQRTQQEDSAVYLCASSFEQGSYNEQFFGPGTRLTVL.

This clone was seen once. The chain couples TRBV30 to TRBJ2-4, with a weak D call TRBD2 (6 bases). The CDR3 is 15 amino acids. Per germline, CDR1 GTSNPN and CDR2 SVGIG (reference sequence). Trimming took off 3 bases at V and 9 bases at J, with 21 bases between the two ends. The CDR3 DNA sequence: TGTGCCTGGAGCCGATTAGGGACTGCCGTAAGCATTCAGTACTTC. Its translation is CAWSRLGTAVSIQYF.

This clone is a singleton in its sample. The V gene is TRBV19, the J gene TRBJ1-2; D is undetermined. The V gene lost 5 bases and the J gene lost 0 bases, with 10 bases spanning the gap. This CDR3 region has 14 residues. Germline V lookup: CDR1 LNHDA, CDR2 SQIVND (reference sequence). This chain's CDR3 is CASSLNSPNYGYTF. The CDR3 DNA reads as TGTGCCAGTAGTCTGAACAGTCCTAACTATGGCTACACCTTC.

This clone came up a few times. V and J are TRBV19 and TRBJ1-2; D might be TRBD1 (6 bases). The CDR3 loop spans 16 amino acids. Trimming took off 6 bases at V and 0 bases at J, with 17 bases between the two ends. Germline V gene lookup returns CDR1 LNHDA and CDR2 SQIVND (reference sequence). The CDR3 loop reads CASRRGHLTANYGYTF. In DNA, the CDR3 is TGTGCCAGTAGGAGGGGACACCTCACCGCTAACTATGGCTACACCTTC.

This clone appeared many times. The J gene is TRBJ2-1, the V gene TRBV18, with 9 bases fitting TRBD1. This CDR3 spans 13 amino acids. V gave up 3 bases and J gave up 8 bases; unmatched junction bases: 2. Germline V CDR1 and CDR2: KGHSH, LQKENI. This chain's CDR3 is CASSPRTGDEQFF. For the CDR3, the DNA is TGTGCCAGCTCACCCCGGACAGGGGATGAGCAGTTCTTC.

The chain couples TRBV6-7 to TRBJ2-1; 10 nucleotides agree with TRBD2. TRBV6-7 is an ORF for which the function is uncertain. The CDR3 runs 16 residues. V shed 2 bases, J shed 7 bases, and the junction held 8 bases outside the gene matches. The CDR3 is CASSYPLAGNLNEQFF. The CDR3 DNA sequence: TGTGCCAGCAGTTACCCACTAGCGGGGAATTTGAATGAGCAGTTCTTC.

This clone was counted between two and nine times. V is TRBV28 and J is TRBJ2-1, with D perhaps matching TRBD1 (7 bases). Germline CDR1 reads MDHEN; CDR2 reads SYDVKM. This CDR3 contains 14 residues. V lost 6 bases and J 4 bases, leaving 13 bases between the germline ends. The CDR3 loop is CASRGGQIYNEQFF. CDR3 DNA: TGTGCCAGCAGGGGGGGACAGATTTACAATGAGCAGTTCTTC.

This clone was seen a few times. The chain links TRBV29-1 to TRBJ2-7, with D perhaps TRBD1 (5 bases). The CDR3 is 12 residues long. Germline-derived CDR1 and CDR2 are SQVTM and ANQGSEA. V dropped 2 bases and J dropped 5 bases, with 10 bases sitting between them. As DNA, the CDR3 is TGCAGCGTTGAAAAGGGGCTCGACGAGCAGTACTTC. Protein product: CSVEKGLDEQYF.

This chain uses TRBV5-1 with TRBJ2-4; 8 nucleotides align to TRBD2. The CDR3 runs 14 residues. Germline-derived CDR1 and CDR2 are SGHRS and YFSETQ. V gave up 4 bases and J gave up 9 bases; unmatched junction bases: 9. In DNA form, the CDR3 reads TGCGCCAGCAGCCCCGGGACTAGTGGCGGCATTCAGTACTTC. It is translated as CASSPGTSGGIQYF. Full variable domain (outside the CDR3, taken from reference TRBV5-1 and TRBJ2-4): KAGVTQTPRYLIKTRGQQVTLSCSPISGHRSVSWYQQTPGQGLQFLFEYFSETQRNKGNFPGRFSGRQFSNSRSEMNVSTLELGDSALYLCASSPGTSGGIQYFGAGTRLSVL.

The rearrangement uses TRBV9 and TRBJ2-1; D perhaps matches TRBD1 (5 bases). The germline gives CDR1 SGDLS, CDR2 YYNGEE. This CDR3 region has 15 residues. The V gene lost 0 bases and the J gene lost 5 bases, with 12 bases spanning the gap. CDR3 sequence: CASSVGVTADNEQFF. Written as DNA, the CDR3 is TGTGCCAGCAGCGTAGGTGTGACAGCCGACAATGAGCAGTTCTTC. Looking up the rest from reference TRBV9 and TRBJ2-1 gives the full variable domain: DSGVTQTPKHLITATGQRVTLRCSPRSGDLSVYWYQQSLDQGLQFLIQYYNGEERAKGNILERFSAQQFPDLHSELNLSSLELGDSALYFCASSVGVTADNEQFFGPGTRLTVL.

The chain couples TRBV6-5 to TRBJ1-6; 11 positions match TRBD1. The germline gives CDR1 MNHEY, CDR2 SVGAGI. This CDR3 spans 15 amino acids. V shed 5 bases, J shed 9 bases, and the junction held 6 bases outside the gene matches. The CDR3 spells CASSKGQGASSPLHF. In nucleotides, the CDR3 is TGTGCCAGCAGTAAAGGACAGGGGGCGAGTTCACCCCTCCACTTT.

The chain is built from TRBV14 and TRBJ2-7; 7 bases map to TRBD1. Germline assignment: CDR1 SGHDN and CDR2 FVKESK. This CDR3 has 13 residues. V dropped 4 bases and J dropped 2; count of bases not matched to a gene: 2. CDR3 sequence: CASSRGQAYEQYF. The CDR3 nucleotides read TGTGCCAGCAGCCGCGGACAGGCCTACGAGCAGTACTTC.

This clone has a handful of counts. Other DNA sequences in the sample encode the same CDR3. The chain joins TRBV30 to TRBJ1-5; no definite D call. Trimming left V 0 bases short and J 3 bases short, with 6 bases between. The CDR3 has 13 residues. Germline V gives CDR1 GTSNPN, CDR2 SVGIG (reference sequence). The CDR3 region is CAWSVQDNQPQHF. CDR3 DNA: TGTGCCTGGAGTGTCCAGGACAATCAGCCCCAGCATTTT.

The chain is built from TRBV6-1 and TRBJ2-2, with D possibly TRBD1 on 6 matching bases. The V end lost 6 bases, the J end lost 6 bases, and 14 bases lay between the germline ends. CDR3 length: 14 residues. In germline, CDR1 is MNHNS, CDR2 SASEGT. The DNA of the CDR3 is TGTGCCAGCAGAAAACAGGGAAAGTCCGGGGAGCTGTTTTTT. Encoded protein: CASRKQGKSGELFF.

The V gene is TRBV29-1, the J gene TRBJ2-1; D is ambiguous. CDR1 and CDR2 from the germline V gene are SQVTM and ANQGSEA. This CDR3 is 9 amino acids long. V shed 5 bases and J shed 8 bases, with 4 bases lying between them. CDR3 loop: CSVTDEQFF. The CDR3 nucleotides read TGCAGCGTTACAGATGAGCAGTTCTTC.

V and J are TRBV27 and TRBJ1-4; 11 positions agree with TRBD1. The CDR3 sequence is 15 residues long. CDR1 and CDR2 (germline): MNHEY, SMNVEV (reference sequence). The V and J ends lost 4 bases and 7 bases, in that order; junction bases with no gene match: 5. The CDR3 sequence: CASSSRTGGSEKLFF. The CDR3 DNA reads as TGTGCCAGCAGTTCTCGGACAGGGGGCAGTGAAAAACTGTTTTTT.

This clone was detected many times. CDR3 residues: CASSPTGVEKLFF. CDR3 bases: TGTGCCAGCTCACCAACCGGGGTGGAAAAACTGTTTTTT. This chain links TRBV18 with TRBJ1-4; D is unresolved. Trimming pared 2 bases from V and 8 bases from J, leaving 9 bases between. The CDR3 contains 13 residues. Germline V gene data show CDR1 as KGHSH and CDR2 as LQKENI.

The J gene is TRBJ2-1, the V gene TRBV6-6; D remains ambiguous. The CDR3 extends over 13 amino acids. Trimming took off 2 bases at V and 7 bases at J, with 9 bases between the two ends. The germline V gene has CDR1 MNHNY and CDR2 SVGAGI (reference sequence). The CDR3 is CASSYGLRNEQFF. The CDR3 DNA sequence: TGTGCCAGCAGTTACGGGCTAAGGAATGAGCAGTTCTTC.

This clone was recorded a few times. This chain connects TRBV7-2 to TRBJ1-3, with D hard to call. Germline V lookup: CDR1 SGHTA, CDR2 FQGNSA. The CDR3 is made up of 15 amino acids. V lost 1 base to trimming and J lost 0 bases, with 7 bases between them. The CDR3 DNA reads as TGTGCCAGCAGCTTAGATCCGAGCTCTGGAAACACCATATATTTT. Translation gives CASSLDPSSGNTIYF. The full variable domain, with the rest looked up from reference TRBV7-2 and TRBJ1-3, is GAGVSQSPSNKVTEKGKDVELRCDPISGHTALYWYRQSLGQGLEFLIYFQGNSAPDKSGLPSDRFSAERTGGSVSTLTIQRTQQEDSAVYLCASSLDPSSGNTIYFGEGSWLTVV.

DNA for the CDR3: TGTGCCAGCCATCGGGACACCAACACCGGGGAGCTGTTTTTT. Translating it yields CASHRDTNTGELFF. The chain joins TRBV19 to TRBJ2-2, with D possibly TRBD1 on 6 matching bases. This CDR3 is 14 amino acids long. V was trimmed by 9 bases and J by 2 bases, leaving 13 bases between them. CDR1 and CDR2 (germline): LNHDA, SQIVND (reference sequence).

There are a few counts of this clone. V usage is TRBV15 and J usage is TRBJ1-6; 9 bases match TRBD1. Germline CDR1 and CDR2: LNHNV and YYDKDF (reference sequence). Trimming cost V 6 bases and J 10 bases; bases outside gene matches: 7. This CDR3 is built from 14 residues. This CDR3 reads CATRGTGFRSPLHF. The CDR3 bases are TGTGCCACCAGAGGGACAGGGTTCAGGTCACCCCTCCACTTT.

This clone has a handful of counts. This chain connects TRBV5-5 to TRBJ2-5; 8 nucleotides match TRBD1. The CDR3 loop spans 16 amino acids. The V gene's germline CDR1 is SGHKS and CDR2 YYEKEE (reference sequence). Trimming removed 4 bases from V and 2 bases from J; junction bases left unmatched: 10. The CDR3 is CASSGQPGTGQETQYF. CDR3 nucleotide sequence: TGTGCCAGCAGCGGACAACCCGGGACAGGTCAAGAGACCCAGTACTTC.

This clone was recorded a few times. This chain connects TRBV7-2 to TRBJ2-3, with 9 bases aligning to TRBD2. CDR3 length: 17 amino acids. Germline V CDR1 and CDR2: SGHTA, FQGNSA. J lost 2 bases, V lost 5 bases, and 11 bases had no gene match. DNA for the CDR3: TGTGCCAGCAGCCTACTAGTAGCGGGGGCCTCCACAGATACGCAGTATTTT. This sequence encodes CASSLLVAGASTDTQYF.

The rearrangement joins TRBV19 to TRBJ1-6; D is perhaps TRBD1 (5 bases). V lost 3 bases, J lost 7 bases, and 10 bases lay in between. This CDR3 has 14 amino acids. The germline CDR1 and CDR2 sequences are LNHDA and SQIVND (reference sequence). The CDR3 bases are TGTGCCAGTAGTATCAGGGTTGAAAATTCACCCCTCCACTTT. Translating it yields CASSIRVENSPLHF.